One and the same sample provided the 25 T cell receptor beta chains below, sequenced in a study of cytomegalovirus exposure and HLA in healthy donors. Amplification used 60 Vbeta primers and 13 Jbeta primers. Generated by immunoSEQ multiplex PCR, the TCRdb table keeps only in-frame clones and is missing some. This sample has some 180,000 clones; roughly 87% occur once, and the top ten carry about 1.5%. The sample was PBMCs. These receptors were collected from a man aged 35-49 years in good health and CMV-seronegative.

The gene calls are TRBV28 and TRBJ2-7, with 8 bases lining up with TRBD2. Germline V gene lookup returns CDR1 MDHEN and CDR2 SYDVKM. Trimming removed 6 bases from V and 4 bases from J; junction bases left unmatched: 5. The CDR3 has 13 residues. The CDR3: CASSRTGGYEQYF. The DNA for the CDR3 is TGTGCCAGCAGCAGAACGGGGGGGTACGAGCAGTACTTC.

The rearrangement uses TRBV7-2 and TRBJ1-2; TRBD1 might be the D (5 bases). Trimming shortened V by 6 bases and J by 7 bases, and 12 bases separated the two germline ends. Germline V gives CDR1 SGHTA, CDR2 FQGNSA. The CDR3 extends over 12 amino acids. The CDR3 DNA follows: TGTGCCAGCAGTCACGGGGGGGGTGGCTACACCTTC. Translated: CASSHGGGGYTF.

The chain links TRBV2 to TRBJ2-2; TRBD2 aligns across 14 bases. CDR1 SNHLY and CDR2 FYNNEI come from the germline V gene. The CDR3 is made up of 15 amino acids. With 6 bases clipped from V and 5 bases from J, the junction kept 2 bases outside the gene matches. The CDR3 DNA sequence: TGTGCCAGCAGGCGACTAGCGGGAGGGACCGGGGAGCTGTTTTTT. It translates to CASRRLAGGTGELFF.

V is TRBV19 and J is TRBJ2-7, with TRBD1 matching over 8 bases. The CDR3 has 15 residues. V lost 3 bases, J lost 0 bases, and 4 bases stayed unmatched. Germline V gene data show CDR1 as LNHDA and CDR2 as SQIVND (reference sequence). The CDR3 DNA reads as TGTGCCAGTAGTATGGGACAGGACCACTCCTACGAGCAGTACTTC. Translation gives CASSMGQDHSYEQYF.

This clone showed up just a few times. J is TRBJ2-1 and V is TRBV7-2; 8 bases match TRBD2. From germline, CDR1 is SGHTA and CDR2 FQGNSA. The J segment lost 5 bases and the V segment lost 3 bases, leaving 3 bases of the junction unmatched. The CDR3 has 14 amino acids. DNA of the CDR3: TGTGCCAGCAGCTTGGGGACTAGGAACAATGAGCAGTTCTTC. The encoded protein is CASSLGTRNNEQFF.

CDR3 sequence (DNA): TGTGCCTGGAGTGTTGCAGGGGGGTCCTACGAGCAGTACTTC. Protein product: CAWSVAGGSYEQYF. The J gene is TRBJ2-7, the V gene TRBV30, with D possibly TRBD1 on 7 matching bases. The CDR3 runs 14 residues. V lost 0 bases and J 1 base, leaving 10 bases between the germline ends. Germline assignment: CDR1 GTSNPN and CDR2 SVGIG (reference sequence).

CDR3 sequence reads: CASSQGLRGRNNSPLHF. Written as DNA, the CDR3 is TGCGCCAGCAGCCAAGGTTTGAGGGGGCGAAATAATTCACCCCTCCACTTT. V and J are TRBV4-1 and TRBJ1-6; 7 bases line up with TRBD1. The V segment lost 1 base and the J segment 5 bases; nucleotides outside the gene matches: 8. This CDR3 spans 17 amino acids. Germline-derived CDR1 and CDR2 are MGHRA and YSYEKL.

The chain has TRBV5-1 and TRBJ2-7; 8 bases agree with TRBD2. CDR3 size: 14 residues. The trim removed 1 base at V and 4 bases at J, leaving 4 bases unmatched. Germline V CDR1 and CDR2: SGHRS, YFSETQ. CDR3 sequence: CASSLLSSGYEQYF. The CDR3 nucleotides are TGCGCCAGCAGCTTGTTGTCTAGCGGGTACGAGCAGTACTTC.

This rearrangement joins TRBV7-3 to TRBJ1-1, with 7 bases lining up with TRBD1. V shed 5 bases and J 7 bases; nucleotides not matched to a gene: 7. The V gene's germline CDR1 is SGHTA and CDR2 FQGTGA. The CDR3 is 13 residues long. The CDR3 is CASSRTGEIEAFF. DNA of the CDR3: TGTGCCAGCAGCCGAACAGGGGAGATTGAAGCTTTCTTT.

This clone was counted once. The chain recombines TRBV5-4 with TRBJ2-5; TRBD2 matches 15 bases. J was trimmed by 12 bases and V by 5 bases; bases with no gene match: 8. The CDR3 is 14 amino acids. The germline gives CDR1 SGHNT, CDR2 YYREEE (reference sequence). The CDR3: CASRNGLAGGREYF. CDR3 DNA sequence: TGTGCCAGCAGAAACGGACTAGCGGGAGGGCGGGAGTACTTC.

The chain recombines TRBV6-6 with TRBJ2-5, with 9 bases fitting TRBD2. This CDR3 contains 15 residues. Germline-derived CDR1 and CDR2 are MNHNY and SVGAGI (reference sequence). J lost 5 bases, V lost 6 bases, and 10 bases had no gene match. The CDR3 sequence is CASSLSGGPPETQYF. CDR3 bases: TGTGCCAGCAGCCTTAGCGGGGGCCCCCCCGAGACCCAGTACTTC.

This rearrangement joins TRBV11-1 to TRBJ2-1; tentatively, D is TRBD1 (6 bases). Trimming left V 4 bases short and J 7 bases short, with 14 bases between. CDR3 length equals 14 residues. Germline-derived CDR1 and CDR2 are SGHAT and FQDESV (reference sequence). The CDR3 DNA reads as TGTGCCAGCAGCTCCCAGACAGGAACAAATGAGCAGTTCTTC. Amino acids: CASSSQTGTNEQFF. Using reference TRBV11-1 and TRBJ2-1 for the parts outside the CDR3, the full variable domain is EAEVAQSPRYKITEKSQAVAFWCDPISGHATLYWYRQILGQGPELLVQFQDESVVDDSQLPKDRFSAERLKGVDSTLKIQPAELGDSAMYLCASSSQTGTNEQFFGPGTRLTVL.

This chain joins TRBV19 and TRBJ1-5; D unresolved. The CDR3 is made up of 14 amino acids. V lost 7 bases to trimming and J lost 6 bases, with 16 bases between them. The germline CDR1 and CDR2 sequences are LNHDA and SQIVND (reference sequence). The DNA of the CDR3 is TGTGCCAGTACCAATTTGGGCGGGAGTCAGCCCCAGCATTTT. Its translation: CASTNLGGSQPQHF.

This rearrangement joins TRBV7-2 to TRBJ2-1, with TRBD1 matching 8 bases. Per the germline V gene, CDR1 is SGHTA and CDR2 is FQGNSA. V shed 8 bases, J shed 4 bases, and the junction held 4 bases outside the gene matches. This CDR3 comprises 13 residues. CDR3: CASGGQVYNEQFF. The CDR3 nucleotides are TGTGCCAGCGGGGGACAGGTTTACAATGAGCAGTTCTTC.

The chain combines TRBV28 with TRBJ2-7; a possible D gene is TRBD2 (7 bases). V was shortened by 7 bases and J by 6 bases, with 22 bases between the two germline ends. This CDR3 comprises 15 residues. From germline, CDR1 is MDHEN and CDR2 SYDVKM. CDR3 residues: CASNPAGGGLIEQYF. For the CDR3, the DNA is TGTGCCAGCAACCCCGCTGGGGGGGGGCTAATCGAGCAGTACTTC.

The rearrangement links TRBV5-1 to TRBJ2-7, with 12 bases that match TRBD2. Germline trimming cut 8 bases from V and 0 bases from J; bases unmatched to any gene: 3. There are 14 residues in the CDR3. Germline V gene sequence: CDR1 SGHRS, CDR2 YFSETQ. CDR3 bases: TGCGCCAGTTCTAGCGGGGGGGCCTCCTACGAGCAGTACTTC. It encodes CASSSGGASYEQYF.

The chain recombines TRBV7-9 with TRBJ1-1; a possible D gene is TRBD1 (6 bases). This CDR3 comprises 15 residues. Germline V gives CDR1 SEHNR, CDR2 FQNEAQ (reference sequence). V lost 4 bases and J 0 bases, leaving 12 bases between the germline ends. CDR3 DNA: TGTGCCAGCAGCTCCGCGACAGGATTGAACACTGAAGCTTTCTTT. Translating it yields CASSSATGLNTEAFF.

The chain employs TRBV5-1 and TRBJ2-1; TRBD2 matches 10 bases. After removal of 3 bases from V and 9 bases from J, the junction contained 21 bases not matched to a gene. CDR1 SGHRS and CDR2 YFSETQ come from the germline V gene. CDR3 length equals 19 residues. Here the CDR3 DNA reads TGCGCCAGCAGCTCCAGACCTAGCGGGAGAGGGGAGGTCCGGTCTGAGCAGTTCTTC. This codes for CASSSRPSGRGEVRSEQFF.

The chain links TRBV5-1 to TRBJ2-3; D is possibly TRBD1 (6 bases). This CDR3 has 14 residues. The germline V gene has CDR1 SGHRS and CDR2 YFSETQ. The V and J ends lost 4 bases and 3 bases respectively, with 12 bases between them. CDR3 nucleotide sequence: TGCGCCAGCAGCGGTACCAGGGGAACAGATACGCAGTATTTT. As protein: CASSGTRGTDTQYF.

This chain links TRBV6-1 with TRBJ2-7, with D perhaps matching TRBD2 (6 bases). The germline gives CDR1 MNHNS, CDR2 SASEGT. The CDR3 spans 14 residues. Trimming removed 3 bases from V and 4 bases from J, with 13 bases in between. CDR3 bases: TGTGCCAGCAGTGAGTTGGGGGGTAGTTACGAGCAGTACTTC. As protein: CASSELGGSYEQYF.

This chain joins TRBV5-6 and TRBJ1-2, with D possibly being TRBD1 (5 bases). CDR3 length: 13 residues. The ends were cut back, 3 bases at V and 2 bases at J, with 8 bases in the middle. Germline CDR1 reads SGHDT; CDR2 reads YYEEEE. In DNA form, the CDR3 reads TGTGCCAGCAGCTGGGGGGGGAACTATGGCTACACCTTC. Translating it yields CASSWGGNYGYTF.

The rearrangement joins TRBV6-1 to TRBJ2-5, with 12 bases matching TRBD1. This CDR3 comprises 16 residues. Germline-derived CDR1 and CDR2 are MNHNS and SASEGT. V lost 4 bases and J lost 5; bases outside the gene matches: 8. In nucleotides, the CDR3 is TGTGCCAGCAGTGTTGGGACAGGGGGCTTCGGGGAGACCCAGTACTTC. It encodes CASSVGTGGFGETQYF.

The V gene is TRBV5-1, the J gene TRBJ1-2; perhaps TRBD1 as D (5 bases). The CDR3 is made up of 14 amino acids. Germline V gene sequence: CDR1 SGHRS, CDR2 YFSETQ. Trimming took off 0 bases at V and 8 bases at J, with 14 bases between the two ends. The CDR3: CASSLATGVGGYTF. The CDR3 region has the DNA TGCGCCAGCAGCTTGGCCACGGGGGTGGGAGGCTACACCTTC.

This chain joins TRBV5-4 and TRBJ2-1; TRBD2 agrees at 9 bases. Germline V CDR1 and CDR2: SGHNT, YYREEE (reference sequence). This CDR3 is built from 15 residues. V lost 4 bases and J lost 8; bases outside the gene matches: 10. The DNA for the CDR3 is TGTGCCAGCAGCGGAGGGTTAGCGGGAGTTCATGAGCAGTTCTTC. This translates into CASSGGLAGVHEQFF.

This clone is a singleton in its sample. The chain links TRBV7-2 to TRBJ2-5; tentative D call: TRBD2 (6 bases). Germline CDR1 is SGHTA and CDR2 is FQGNSA. The V end lost 0 bases, the J end lost 5 bases, and 10 bases lay between the germline ends. This CDR3 comprises 14 residues. In nucleotides, the CDR3 is TGTGCCAGCAGCTTAGCAGGGGCGGGGGAGACCCAGTACTTC. Protein sequence: CASSLAGAGETQYF. The complete variable domain, with remaining parts taken from reference TRBV7-2 and TRBJ2-5, reads GAGVSQSPSNKVTEKGKDVELRCDPISGHTALYWYRQSLGQGLEFLIYFQGNSAPDKSGLPSDRFSAERTGGSVSTLTIQRTQQEDSAVYLCASSLAGAGETQYFGPGTRLLVL.